In this sample, the clone carrying this TCR beta chain turned up many times. Its antigen is not known. This specimen comes from a study of T-cell reconstitution after alpha-beta-depleted transplantation in children. Unique molecular identifiers were used in preparing the TCRbeta library. TCRdb recomputed calls from the PCR reads with MiXCR, one row per CDR3 protein. The sample lists fewer than 350,000 distinct CDR3 sequences; approximately 10% were seen once. Findings and caveats of the study: Recipient T cells and thymic progenitors that survived gave rise to the high TCRbeta diversity observed at day 60 in some patients. At one year after transplant, newly produced T cells mostly accounted for T-cell counts and diversity. The study reportedly traced alpha-beta T cells about two months after transplant to several hundred expanded graft clones.

The TCR comes from a male patient aged 2-15 years who had a stem cell transplant for chronic granulomatous disease, so the T cells may come from the graft donor. This material consisted of peripheral blood, taken 180 days after TCRalphabeta/CD19-depleted stem cell transplant.

The CDR3 sequence: CARLTGTDEQYF. CDR3 sequence (DNA): TGCGCCAGATTAACCGGGACAGACGAGCAGTACTTC. V gene TRBV5-1 combines with J gene TRBJ2-7; the match to TRBD1 covers 7 bases. This CDR3 is 12 amino acids long. V lost 8 bases, J lost 5 bases, and 7 bases stayed unmatched. Germline V gene data show CDR1 as SGHRS and CDR2 as YFSETQ.